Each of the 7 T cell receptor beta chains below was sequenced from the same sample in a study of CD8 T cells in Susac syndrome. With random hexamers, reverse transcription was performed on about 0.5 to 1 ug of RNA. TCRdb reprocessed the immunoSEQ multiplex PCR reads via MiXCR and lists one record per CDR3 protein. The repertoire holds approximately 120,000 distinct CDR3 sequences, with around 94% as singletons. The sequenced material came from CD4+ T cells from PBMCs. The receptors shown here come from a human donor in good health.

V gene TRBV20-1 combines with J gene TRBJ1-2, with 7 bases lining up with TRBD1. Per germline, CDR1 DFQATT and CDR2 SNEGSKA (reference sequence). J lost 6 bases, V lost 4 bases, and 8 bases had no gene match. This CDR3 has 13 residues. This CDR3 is CSAKPGGEDGYTF. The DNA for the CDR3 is TGCAGTGCTAAGCCAGGGGGAGAGGATGGCTACACCTTC.

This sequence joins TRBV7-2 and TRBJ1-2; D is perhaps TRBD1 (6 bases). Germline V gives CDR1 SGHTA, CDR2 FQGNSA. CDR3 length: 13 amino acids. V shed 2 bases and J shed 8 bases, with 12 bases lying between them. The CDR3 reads CASSLMGGLGYTF. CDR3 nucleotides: TGTGCCAGCAGCTTAATGGGGGGGCTGGGCTACACCTTC.

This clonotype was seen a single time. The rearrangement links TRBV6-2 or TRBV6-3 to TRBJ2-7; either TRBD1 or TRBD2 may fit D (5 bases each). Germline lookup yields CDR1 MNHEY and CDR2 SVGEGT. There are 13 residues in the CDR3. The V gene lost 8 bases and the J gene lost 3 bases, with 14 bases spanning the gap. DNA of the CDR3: TGTGCCAGCGGGACGACCGTTCTCTACGAGCAGTACTTC. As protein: CASGTTVLYEQYF.

CDR3 bases: TGCAGCGTGACCGGGACACAAGAGACCCAGTACTTC. Its translation is CSVTGTQETQYF. The chain is built from TRBV29-1 and TRBJ2-5, with a weak D call TRBD1 (6 bases). Germline V gives CDR1 SQVTM, CDR2 ANQGSEA. The CDR3 contains 12 residues. The germline V and J ends were trimmed by 6 bases and 2 bases, with 10 bases remaining between them.

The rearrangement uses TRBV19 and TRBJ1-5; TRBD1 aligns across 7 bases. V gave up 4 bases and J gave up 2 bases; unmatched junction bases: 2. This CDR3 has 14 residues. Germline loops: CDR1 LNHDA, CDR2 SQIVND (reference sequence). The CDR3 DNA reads TGTGCCAGTAGTAGACAGGGTGGCAATCAGCCCCAGCATTTT. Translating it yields CASSRQGGNQPQHF. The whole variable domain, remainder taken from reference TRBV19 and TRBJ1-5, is DGGITQSPKYLFRKEGQNVTLSCEQNLNHDAMYWYRQDPGQGLRLIYYSQIVNDFQKGDIAEGYSVSREKKESFPLTVTSAQKNPTAFYLCASSRQGGNQPQHFGDGTRLSIL.

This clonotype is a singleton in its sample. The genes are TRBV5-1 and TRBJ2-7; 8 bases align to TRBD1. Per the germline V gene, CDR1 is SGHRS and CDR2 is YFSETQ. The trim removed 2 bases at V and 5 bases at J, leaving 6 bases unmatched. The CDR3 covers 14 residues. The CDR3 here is CASSLTGGIDEQYF. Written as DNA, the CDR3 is TGCGCCAGCAGCTTAACAGGGGGAATTGACGAGCAGTACTTC.

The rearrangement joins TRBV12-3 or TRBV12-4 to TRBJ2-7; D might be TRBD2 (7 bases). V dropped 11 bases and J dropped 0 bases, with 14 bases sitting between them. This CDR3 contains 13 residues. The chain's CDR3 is CACRRGLSYEQYF. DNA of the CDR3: TGTGCCTGCCGGCGGGGGCTCTCCTACGAGCAGTACTTC.